This is a list of T cell receptor beta chains from one sample in a study of spatial heterogeneity in lung cancer. TCRdb ran MiXCR on the 5' RACE reads and lists one entry per CDR3 protein. Here the sample spans under 35,000 distinct CDR3 sequences, over 5% being singletons. Sequences were derived from PBMCs, sampled at follow-up. The receptors originated from a female donor with early-stage non-small cell lung cancer. Both conserved end residues are part of each CDR3. A D gene is named only where the DNA matches it firmly. The size field is filled for only some rows; it gives once, few, many or a size class.

d_gene: -
j_gene: TRBJ2-2
v_gene: TRBV24-1
abundance: many
CDR3nt: TGTGCCACCAGTGGGGCTAGCCGAAACACCGGGGAGCTGTTTTTT
CDR3aa: CATSGASRNTGELFF

d_gene: -
j_gene: TRBJ2-5
v_gene: TRBV7-2
abundance: many
CDR3nt: TGTGCCAGCAGCCCCCTAGGGGAGTACTTGGCCCAGTACTTC
CDR3aa: CASSPLGEYLAQYF

d_gene: -
j_gene: TRBJ2-3
v_gene: TRBV4-1
abundance: -
CDR3nt: TGCGCCAGCAGCCAAGATGAGGGCGGTACTAGCACAGATACGCAGTATTTT
CDR3aa: CASSQDEGGTSTDTQYF

d_gene: -
j_gene: TRBJ2-3
v_gene: TRBV7-2
abundance: few
CDR3nt: TGTGCCAGCAGCGGGGGCGAGGGGCGTATCACAGATACGCAGTATTTT
CDR3aa: CASSGGEGRITDTQYF

d_gene: TRBD2
j_gene: TRBJ2-7
v_gene: TRBV10-3
abundance: many
CDR3nt: TGTGCCATCAGTGACGGACTAGCGGGGAGCTACGAGCAGTACTTC
CDR3aa: CAISDGLAGSYEQYF

d_gene: TRBD2
j_gene: TRBJ2-7
v_gene: TRBV6-2/TRBV6-3
abundance: -
CDR3nt: TGTGCCAGCAGTCCAGCCGGACTAGCGGGAGGGGAGCAGTACTTC
CDR3aa: CASSPAGLAGGEQYF

d_gene: -
j_gene: TRBJ2-3
v_gene: TRBV11-2
abundance: many
CDR3nt: TGTGCCAGCAGCGCCCAAACAGATACGCAGTATTTT
CDR3aa: CASSAQTDTQYF

d_gene: -
j_gene: TRBJ2-1
v_gene: TRBV6-2/TRBV6-3
abundance: many
CDR3nt: TGTGCCAGCACTCAACAGGGCTACAATGAGCAGTTCTTC
CDR3aa: CASTQQGYNEQFF

d_gene: TRBD1
j_gene: TRBJ1-2
v_gene: TRBV18
abundance: many
CDR3nt: TGTGCCAGCTCACCATTACAGGGGCCTAACTATGGCTACACCTTC
CDR3aa: CASSPLQGPNYGYTF

d_gene: TRBD1
j_gene: TRBJ2-7
v_gene: TRBV9
abundance: medium-sized
CDR3nt: TGTGCCAGCAGCGTAGCAGGGGGCAACGAGCAGTACTTC
CDR3aa: CASSVAGGNEQYF

d_gene: -
j_gene: TRBJ1-6
v_gene: TRBV12-3/TRBV12-4
abundance: few
CDR3nt: TGTGCCAGCAGTTTAGGCGGTGATTCACCCCTCCACTTT
CDR3aa: CASSLGGDSPLHF

d_gene: TRBD2
j_gene: TRBJ2-3
v_gene: TRBV9
abundance: -
CDR3nt: TGTGCCAGCAGCGTAGAAGTCGGGGTAGCGGGGCCACCCACAGATACGCAGTATTTT
CDR3aa: CASSVEVGVAGPPTDTQYF

d_gene: TRBD2
j_gene: TRBJ2-3
v_gene: TRBV29-1
abundance: many
CDR3nt: TGCAGCGTCCGGGGACTAGCGGGAGTTCCAGATACGCAGTATTTT
CDR3aa: CSVRGLAGVPDTQYF

d_gene: -
j_gene: TRBJ2-1
v_gene: TRBV4-1
abundance: -
CDR3nt: TGCGCCAGCAGCCAATGGGGGACCACCAATGAGCAGTTCTTC
CDR3aa: CASSQWGTTNEQFF

d_gene: TRBD1
j_gene: TRBJ1-6
v_gene: TRBV6-5
abundance: many
CDR3nt: TGTGCCAGCAGTTACTCAGGGGACAGCTGGATTTTTAATTCACCCCTCCACTTT
CDR3aa: CASSYSGDSWIFNSPLHF

d_gene: TRBD1
j_gene: TRBJ2-3
v_gene: TRBV7-3
abundance: many
CDR3nt: TGTGCCAGCAGCCAACAGGGGGCGCGAAGTACGCAGTATTTT
CDR3aa: CASSQQGARSTQYF

d_gene: TRBD1
j_gene: TRBJ1-4
v_gene: TRBV12-3/TRBV12-4
abundance: many
CDR3nt: TGTGCCAGCAGCGACAGGGACCTCGGGGAAAAACTGTTTTTT
CDR3aa: CASSDRDLGEKLFF

d_gene: -
j_gene: TRBJ2-3
v_gene: TRBV4-3
abundance: many
CDR3nt: TGCGCCAGCAGCCGAGAGGGCGGGGCAGATACGCAGTATTTT
CDR3aa: CASSREGGADTQYF